Presented here are 21 T cell receptor beta chains from one specimen sequenced in a study of blood T cell repertoires in COVID-19 (dated by TCRdb to 2019 to 2021). Library preparation used the immunoSEQ multiplex PCR assay. TCRdb holds this immuneACCESS table with in-frame rearrangements only. Some clones are missing; in checked studies, unresolved V genes explain under half, and the rest has no known cause. Counted in this sample were around 300,000 clones; 86% of them appeared once. The top ten clonotypes cover 2.5% to 3% of the sample. Source material: peripheral blood. These receptors all stem from a woman aged 25 to 45 with active or convalescent COVID-19.

The J gene is TRBJ1-5, the V gene TRBV6-6; D uncertain. This CDR3 spans 14 amino acids. V lost 10 bases and J 4 bases, leaving 17 bases between the germline ends. Germline CDR1 is MNHNY and CDR2 is SVGAGI (reference sequence). The CDR3 protein is CATATHTINQPQHF. The CDR3 DNA is TGTGCCACCGCAACCCACACCATAAATCAGCCCCAGCATTTT.

The J gene is TRBJ2-7, the V gene TRBV11-2, with D possibly being TRBD2 (6 bases). This CDR3 contains 17 residues. From germline, CDR1 is SGHAT and CDR2 FQNNGV. Trimming stripped 1 base from V and 3 bases from J, with 19 bases between. CDR3 protein: CASSLGSTWGESYEQYF. The DNA of the CDR3 is TGTGCCAGCAGCTTAGGATCCACCTGGGGGGAGAGCTACGAGCAGTACTTC.

This clone has just a few counts. The rearrangement joins TRBV7-6 to TRBJ2-7, with 7 bases lining up with TRBD1. V dropped 5 bases and J dropped 3; count of bases not matched to a gene: 7. CDR1 SGHVS and CDR2 FNYEAQ come from the germline V gene. The CDR3 contains 14 residues. CDR3 residues: CASSPRTGDYEQYF. The CDR3 DNA reads TGTGCCAGCAGCCCGAGGACAGGAGACTACGAGCAGTACTTC.

The rearrangement links TRBV6-5 to TRBJ1-1, with 11 positions matching TRBD1. The germline CDR1 and CDR2 sequences are MNHEY and SVGAGI. The CDR3 has 15 residues. The trim removed 0 bases at V and 10 bases at J, leaving 7 bases unmatched. As DNA, the CDR3 is TGTGCCAGCAGTTACTCGGGACAGGGGGTCCCTGGAGCTTTCTTT. As protein: CASSYSGQGVPGAFF.

The chain employs TRBV11-2 and TRBJ2-1, with 9 bases fitting TRBD1. CDR3 length equals 15 residues. Germline-derived CDR1 and CDR2 are SGHAT and FQNNGV. V was clipped by 4 bases and J by 7 bases; unmatched bases: 8. The CDR3 reads CASSSYRGRVNEQFF. The CDR3 DNA reads TGTGCCAGCAGCTCCTACAGGGGGCGGGTGAATGAGCAGTTCTTC. The full variable domain, rest sourced from reference TRBV11-2 and TRBJ2-1, is EAGVAQSPRYKIIEKRQSVAFWCNPISGHATLYWYQQILGQGPKLLIQFQNNGVVDDSQLPKDRFSAERLKGVDSTLKIQPAKLEDSAVYLCASSSYRGRVNEQFFGPGTRLTVL.

V and J are TRBV7-3 and TRBJ2-1; 11 nucleotides agree with TRBD2. Germline values: CDR1 SGHTA, CDR2 FQGTGA. The CDR3 is 15 residues long. Trimming at V came to 5 bases and at J to 4 bases, leaving 4 bases not matched to a gene. The CDR3 nucleotides are TGTGCCAGCAGCGCACTAGCGGGGGCTTACAATGAGCAGTTCTTC. Translated, it gives CASSALAGAYNEQFF.

The chain is built from TRBV7-2 and TRBJ1-2; TRBD1 matches at 12 bases. V trimming: 0 bases; J trimming: 8 bases; junction bases outside the gene matches: 4. This CDR3 region has 15 residues. Germline assignment: CDR1 SGHTA and CDR2 FQGNSA. The CDR3 coding sequence is TGTGCCAGCAGCTTAGCGGGACAGGGGGCAAGAGGCTACACCTTC. Protein product: CASSLAGQGARGYTF.

V is TRBV27 and J is TRBJ1-2; D unclear. Trimming took 2 bases from V and 8 from J, leaving 12 bases between them. Germline-derived CDR1 and CDR2 are MNHEY and SMNVEV (reference sequence). The CDR3 extends over 13 amino acids. In DNA form, the CDR3 reads TGTGCCAGCAGTTTACGGACTGGATACGGCTACACCTTC. Translation: CASSLRTGYGYTF.

The V gene is TRBV19, the J gene TRBJ1-1; 9 nucleotides match TRBD1. The ends lost 9 bases at V and 1 base at J; junction bases unmatched: 6. CDR3 length equals 14 residues. The germline CDR1 and CDR2 sequences are LNHDA and SQIVND (reference sequence). The CDR3 loop is CASDRGYKNTEAFF. CDR3 nucleotides: TGTGCCAGCGACAGGGGGTATAAGAACACTGAAGCTTTCTTT.

CDR3 in amino acids: CASSSMGAGEQFF. The CDR3, as DNA: TGTGCCAGCAGTTCGATGGGGGCGGGTGAGCAGTTCTTC. This chain links TRBV6-4 with TRBJ2-1, with a possible D match to TRBD1 (6 bases). Deletions cut 5 bases from V and 9 bases from J, with 14 bases between. CDR3 size: 13 residues. Germline CDR1 MRHNA, CDR2 SNTAGT.

The V gene is TRBV10-3, the J gene TRBJ1-6; 7 bases align to TRBD1. V gave up 5 bases and J gave up 11 bases; unmatched junction bases: 9. CDR3 length: 14 amino acids. From germline, CDR1 is ENHRY and CDR2 SYGVKD. The CDR3 protein is CAISLDRASAPLHF. The DNA for the CDR3 is TGTGCCATCAGTCTTGACAGGGCCAGCGCACCCCTCCACTTT.

The V gene is TRBV7-2, the J gene TRBJ2-7; the match to TRBD2 covers 10 bases. V trimming: 1 base; J trimming: 6 bases; junction bases outside the gene matches: 9. CDR3 length: 16 amino acids. The V gene's germline CDR1 is SGHTA and CDR2 FQGNSA. The CDR3 sequence: CASSLGSSGGRFEQYF. The CDR3, as DNA: TGTGCCAGCAGCTTAGGATCTAGCGGGGGTCGTTTCGAGCAGTACTTC. Combining the CDR3 with reference TRBV7-2 and TRBJ2-7 gives the whole variable domain GAGVSQSPSNKVTEKGKDVELRCDPISGHTALYWYRQSLGQGLEFLIYFQGNSAPDKSGLPSDRFSAERTGGSVSTLTIQRTQQEDSAVYLCASSLGSSGGRFEQYFGPGTRLTVT.

The genes are TRBV7-9 and TRBJ1-3; 7 nucleotides line up with TRBD1. The CDR3 spans 13 residues. Germline loops: CDR1 SEHNR, CDR2 FQNEAQ (reference sequence). J gave up 4 bases and V 5 bases, and 2 bases lay outside the gene matches. The CDR3 region is CASSRGQGNTIYF. As DNA, the CDR3 is TGTGCCAGCAGCCGGGGACAGGGAAACACCATATATTTT.

This chain uses TRBV29-1 with TRBJ1-2, with 9 bases matching TRBD1. The ends lost 6 bases at V and 4 bases at J; junction bases unmatched: 9. This CDR3 has 14 amino acids. Germline V gives CDR1 SQVTM, CDR2 ANQGSEA. The CDR3 sequence is CSVKQGAGIYGYTF. The CDR3 DNA sequence: TGCAGCGTAAAACAGGGGGCGGGAATCTATGGCTACACCTTC.

In this sample, this clone turned up many times. The V gene is TRBV30, the J gene TRBJ2-2, with TRBD1 matching over 8 bases. The CDR3 has 15 residues. With V trimmed by 0 bases and J by 6 bases, 6 bases remained unmatched. CDR1 is GTSNPN, CDR2 SVGIG, per germline (reference sequence). CDR3 in DNA: TGTGCCTGGAGTGTAAAGGACAGGGACGCCGGGGAGCTGTTTTTT. Its protein product is CAWSVKDRDAGELFF.

The gene calls are TRBV30 and TRBJ1-1, with a tentative D call TRBD1 (6 bases). This CDR3 comprises 14 residues. Germline CDR1 reads GTSNPN; CDR2 reads SVGIG (reference sequence). V lost 3 bases, J lost 3 bases, and 14 bases lay in between. CDR3: CAWSFSGAYTEAFF. The CDR3 nucleotides read TGTGCCTGGAGCTTCTCAGGGGCCTACACTGAAGCTTTCTTT. The complete variable domain, with remaining parts taken from reference TRBV30 and TRBJ1-1, reads SQTIHQWPATLVQPVGSPLSLECTVEGTSNPNLYWYRQAAGRGLQLLFYSVGIGQISSEVPQNLSASRPQDRQFILSSKKLLLSDSGFYLCAWSFSGAYTEAFFGQGTRLTVV.

This chain connects TRBV19 to TRBJ2-2, with D perhaps matching TRBD1 (5 bases). The CDR3 consists of 17 residues. The germline V and J ends were trimmed by 4 bases and 5 bases, with 20 bases remaining between them. The germline gives CDR1 LNHDA, CDR2 SQIVND (reference sequence). The CDR3: CASSTPGHTFATGELFF. In DNA form, the CDR3 reads TGTGCCAGTAGTACTCCCGGACATACCTTCGCTACCGGGGAGCTGTTTTTT.

The chain joins TRBV9 to TRBJ2-1; D possibly corresponds to TRBD1 (5 bases). CDR3 length: 14 residues. The V end was cut by 1 base, the J end by 4 bases, with 9 bases between. Germline CDR1 SGDLS, CDR2 YYNGEE. CDR3: CASSVTSGYNEQFF. CDR3 nucleotides: TGTGCCAGCAGCGTAACGTCAGGGTACAATGAGCAGTTCTTC.

The chain combines TRBV7-2 with TRBJ1-1; D call uncertain. The CDR3 consists of 13 residues. Trimming took 2 bases from V and 4 from J, leaving 8 bases between them. Germline loops: CDR1 SGHTA, CDR2 FQGNSA. CDR3 DNA sequence: TGTGCCAGCAGCTTACGGCAGGCCACTGAAGCTTTCTTT. It encodes CASSLRQATEAFF.

V is TRBV30 and J is TRBJ2-3; 8 nucleotides line up with TRBD2. The CDR3 runs 14 residues. Germline CDR1 GTSNPN, CDR2 SVGIG (reference sequence). With 3 bases clipped from V and 3 bases from J, the junction kept 5 bases outside the gene matches. CDR3 DNA sequence: TGTGCCTGGAGCGGCGGGGGGAGTACAGATACGCAGTATTTT. Protein product: CAWSGGGSTDTQYF.

The CDR3 sequence is CASSVGANNYGYTF. CDR3 nucleotides: TGTGCCAGCAGTGTAGGGGCCAACAACTATGGCTACACCTTC. This chain uses TRBV2 with TRBJ1-2; D possibly corresponds to TRBD1 (5 bases). The CDR3 sequence is 14 residues long. V was cut by 4 bases and J by 2 bases, with 11 bases left in between. The germline V gene has CDR1 SNHLY and CDR2 FYNNEI.